These 28 T cell receptor beta chains originate from one sample sequenced in a study of identical twins. A single record per CDR3 protein comes from TCRdb applying MiXCR to the 5' RACE reads. The sample holds about 570,000 distinct CDR3 sequences, around 9.6% seen once. The sample was also linked to a second study, of yellow fever vaccine responses in identical twins.

The material sequenced was PBMCs. These receptors were obtained from a woman younger than 35 in good health.

This clonotype showed up many times. V usage is TRBV6-2 or TRBV6-3 and J usage is TRBJ2-1; weak D call: TRBD1 (6 bases). The V and J ends lost 1 base and 0 bases respectively, with 10 bases between them. Germline loops: CDR1 MNHEY, CDR2 SVGEGT. There are 16 residues in the CDR3. The CDR3 region has the DNA TGTGCCAGCAGTTACTTAGACAGGAGCTCCTACAATGAGCAGTTCTTC. Protein product: CASSYLDRSSYNEQFF.

The chain uses TRBV7-9 and TRBJ2-5; D may be TRBD1 (7 bases). The V gene's germline CDR1 is SEHNR and CDR2 FQNEAQ (reference sequence). This CDR3 has 16 amino acids. V was pared by 5 bases and J by 1 base, with 17 bases between. CDR3 region: CASSDNAGQRQETQYF. CDR3 DNA: TGTGCCAGCAGCGATAACGCGGGACAGCGCCAAGAGACCCAGTACTTC.

This clonotype has at least ten counts. The chain carries TRBV15 and TRBJ2-3, with a possible D match to TRBD2 (6 bases). V was trimmed by 0 bases and J by 5 bases, leaving 21 bases between them. Germline V CDR1 and CDR2: LNHNV, YYDKDF (reference sequence). The CDR3 is 18 amino acids. CDR3 coding DNA: TGTGCCACCAGCAGAGATCATGTTCCGGGAGTTAGGAGAGATACGCAGTATTTT. Protein: CATSRDHVPGVRRDTQYF. Complete variable domain (other parts from reference TRBV15 and TRBJ2-3): DAMVIQNPRYQVTQFGKPVTLSCSQTLNHNVMYWYQQKSSQAPKLLFHYYDKDFNNEADTPDNFQSRRPNTSFCFLDIRSPGLGDTAMYLCATSRDHVPGVRRDTQYFGPGTRLTVL.

This clonotype was detected ten times or more. V and J are TRBV6-5 and TRBJ2-7; 9 bases align to TRBD2. The trim removed 0 bases at V and 0 bases at J, leaving 3 bases unmatched. Germline CDR1 is MNHEY and CDR2 is SVGAGI. The CDR3 length is 16 residues. In DNA, the CDR3 is TGTGCCAGCAGTTACTCGCGTAGCGGGAGCTCCTACGAGCAGTACTTC. Amino acid sequence: CASSYSRSGSSYEQYF.

This clonotype was found many times. The chain couples TRBV20-1 to TRBJ1-1; TRBD1 agrees at 9 bases. V lost 2 bases and J lost 0; bases outside the gene matches: 10. The germline V gene encodes CDR1 DFQATT and CDR2 SNEGSKA (reference sequence). The CDR3 length is 17 residues. CDR3 sequence: CSARPGQGNPLNTEAFF. The CDR3 region has the DNA TGCAGTGCTAGACCGGGACAGGGAAACCCCTTGAACACTGAAGCTTTCTTT.

The table lists this clonotype with many counts. The genes are TRBV5-1 and TRBJ1-2; D uncertain. The CDR3 spans 14 residues. Trimming removed 4 bases at V and 2 bases at J, with 12 bases between. CDR1 and CDR2 from the germline V gene are SGHRS and YFSETQ. CDR3 DNA: TGCGCCAGCAGCCAGTCACAGAACAACTATGGCTACACCTTC. Translating it yields CASSQSQNNYGYTF.

This clonotype came up many times. The chain joins TRBV7-9 to TRBJ2-2, with D unclear. Germline lookup yields CDR1 SEHNR and CDR2 FQNEAQ (reference sequence). This CDR3 is built from 15 residues. The V end was cut by 0 bases, the J end by 2 bases, with 7 bases between. CDR3 coding DNA: TGTGCCAGCAGCTTAGCAAGACCTAACACCGGGGAGCTGTTTTTT. Protein sequence: CASSLARPNTGELFF.

This sequence joins TRBV7-2 and TRBJ1-2; a possible D gene is TRBD1 (5 bases). V gave up 1 base and J gave up 8 bases, with 20 bases separating them. The CDR3 loop spans 16 amino acids. From germline, CDR1 is SGHTA and CDR2 FQGNSA. CDR3 in amino acids: CASSLVHGAGEVGYTF. The CDR3, as DNA: TGTGCCAGCAGCTTAGTACATGGGGCGGGGGAGGTAGGCTACACCTTC.

This sequence joins TRBV6-2 or TRBV6-3 and TRBJ2-5, with TRBD1 as a possible D gene (6 bases). V was pared by 6 bases and J by 2 bases, with 10 bases between. The CDR3 is made up of 13 amino acids. Germline V gene lookup returns CDR1 MNHEY and CDR2 SVGEGT. CDR3 region: CASRLGQQETQYF. CDR3 sequence (DNA): TGTGCCAGCAGGTTAGGACAGCAAGAGACCCAGTACTTC.

This clonotype was detected many times. CDR3 sequence: CASSLQGRGNTEAFF. Here the CDR3 DNA reads TGCGCCAGCAGCTTACAGGGACGGGGGAACACTGAAGCTTTCTTT. The genes are TRBV5-1 and TRBJ1-1; D perhaps matches TRBD1 (6 bases). The CDR3 has 15 residues. Deletions cut 2 bases from V and 1 base from J, with 12 bases between. Germline V gives CDR1 SGHRS, CDR2 YFSETQ.

Only a few counts were recorded for this clonotype. CDR3 region: CASSSRDRGVGEQYF. The CDR3 nucleotides read TGCGCCAGCAGCTCGAGGGACAGGGGGGTCGGCGAGCAGTACTTC. J is TRBJ2-7 and V is TRBV5-1; the match to TRBD1 covers 11 bases. The germline V gene has CDR1 SGHRS and CDR2 YFSETQ. V gave up 3 bases and J gave up 6 bases; unmatched junction bases: 8. The CDR3 sequence is 15 residues long.

V usage is TRBV7-2 and J usage is TRBJ2-7; tentatively, D is TRBD2 (5 bases). V was cut by 4 bases and J by 6 bases, with 19 bases left in between. This CDR3 contains 15 residues. The germline CDR1 and CDR2 sequences are SGHTA and FQGNSA. CDR3 residues: CASSYPVDLSGEQYF. CDR3 DNA sequence: TGTGCCAGCAGCTACCCGGTCGACCTGAGCGGCGAGCAGTACTTC.

This clonotype was counted between two and nine times. The J gene is TRBJ2-6, the V gene TRBV10-2; maybe TRBD2 (6 bases). V was clipped by 2 bases and J by 1 base, with 18 bases between them. Germline V gene lookup returns CDR1 WSHSY and CDR2 SAAADI. CDR3 length: 19 residues. CDR3 region: CASSEIRGGFGSGANVLTF. The CDR3 DNA sequence: TGCGCCAGCAGTGAGATAAGGGGAGGCTTCGGGTCTGGGGCCAACGTCCTGACTTTC.

The genes are TRBV20-1 and TRBJ1-2; D is uncertain. The germline V gene encodes CDR1 DFQATT and CDR2 SNEGSKA (reference sequence). The CDR3 length is 12 residues. V was cut by 6 bases and J by 5 bases, with 13 bases left in between. The CDR3 nucleotides read TGCAGTGCAACGGACGGACCTTATGGCTACACCTTC. Its translation: CSATDGPYGYTF.

The rearrangement joins TRBV20-1 to TRBJ2-1, with TRBD2 identical over 8 bases. Germline V lookup: CDR1 DFQATT, CDR2 SNEGSKA (reference sequence). The V gene end was trimmed by 3 bases and the J gene end by 1 base; junction bases not matched to a gene: 5. This CDR3 contains 15 residues. The CDR3 coding sequence is TGCAGTGCTAGGGCGACTAGCGAGTCCTACAATGAGCAGTTCTTC. Amino acids: CSARATSESYNEQFF.

The CDR3 protein is CASSQDLVAEQFF. As DNA, the CDR3 is TGTGCCAGCAGCCAAGATCTAGTAGCCGAGCAGTTCTTC. The rearrangement links TRBV4-2 to TRBJ2-1; D gene unclear. Germline values: CDR1 LGHNA, CDR2 YNFKEQ. CDR3 length: 13 amino acids. The V end lost 0 bases, the J end lost 10 bases, and 10 bases lay between the germline ends.

This clonotype has at least ten counts. The rearrangement links TRBV20-1 to TRBJ2-1, with TRBD2 as a possible D gene (6 bases). The V gene lost 7 bases and the J gene lost 0 bases, with 13 bases spanning the gap. The CDR3 length is 14 residues. From germline, CDR1 is DFQATT and CDR2 SNEGSKA (reference sequence). For the CDR3, the DNA is TGCAGTGTCACCGGGGGTGGCTCCTACAATGAGCAGTTCTTC. This sequence encodes CSVTGGGSYNEQFF.

This clonotype was detected once. This chain connects TRBV24-1 to TRBJ1-2; TRBD1 aligns across 7 bases. CDR1 and CDR2 (germline): KGHDR, SFDVKD. The CDR3 contains 12 residues. After removal of 4 bases from V and 5 bases from J, the junction contained 0 bases not matched to a gene. The CDR3 sequence is CATSEQGYGYTF. CDR3 DNA sequence: TGTGCCACCAGTGAACAGGGGTATGGCTACACCTTC.

This clonotype was seen more than once but under ten times. V gene TRBV20-1 combines with J gene TRBJ2-3; no clear D. Germline assignment: CDR1 DFQATT and CDR2 SNEGSKA (reference sequence). The CDR3 is made up of 15 amino acids. V shed 3 bases and J shed 2 bases, with 15 bases lying between them. DNA of the CDR3: TGCAGTGCTAGTTTCGAGGAATTTATCACAGATACGCAGTATTTT. It translates to CSASFEEFITDTQYF.

At least ten counts were recorded for this clonotype. J is TRBJ1-1 and V is TRBV20-1; TRBD1 might be the D (5 bases). V lost 2 bases and J 4 bases, leaving 14 bases between the germline ends. CDR3 length: 14 amino acids. CDR1 and CDR2 (germline): DFQATT, SNEGSKA (reference sequence). CDR3 nucleotide sequence: TGCAGTGCTAGACCTACAGGAGCGGGCACTGAAGCTTTCTTT. Protein product: CSARPTGAGTEAFF.

The chain employs TRBV11-2 and TRBJ2-7, with TRBD2 matching over 16 bases. The CDR3 has 19 amino acids. Germline lookup yields CDR1 SGHAT and CDR2 FQNNGV. The trim removed 5 bases at V and 2 bases at J, leaving 12 bases unmatched. The CDR3 DNA follows: TGTGCCAGCAGCCCCAAGGGACTAGCGGGAGGGCCGGTCACCTACGAGCAGTACTTC. Protein: CASSPKGLAGGPVTYEQYF.

This clonotype was seen a few times. The rearrangement uses TRBV20-1 and TRBJ1-2, with D possibly TRBD1 on 5 matching bases. The CDR3 sequence is 13 residues long. Trimming removed 0 bases from V and 6 bases from J, with 11 bases in between. Per germline, CDR1 DFQATT and CDR2 SNEGSKA (reference sequence). The CDR3 is CSARDPGFDGYTF. The CDR3 nucleotides read TGCAGTGCTAGAGATCCAGGGTTTGATGGCTACACCTTC.

This clonotype was found many times. The junction departs from the called germline gene at one end, perhaps through a read error. The chain couples TRBV4-1 to TRBJ2-2, with D unresolved. This CDR3 region has 14 residues. Germline lookup yields CDR1 MGHRA and CDR2 YSYEKL. CDR3 region: CASRQGRDTGELFF. CDR3 coding DNA: TGCGCCAGCAGACAAGGCAGAGACACCGGGGAGCTGTTTTTT.

In this sample, this clonotype turned up many times. The CDR3 sequence is CASSDLGQPQHF. DNA of the CDR3: TGCGCCAGCAGTGATCTGGGTCAGCCCCAGCATTTT. The chain is built from TRBV10-2 and TRBJ1-5; D is unclear. The CDR3 loop spans 12 amino acids. Germline V gene lookup returns CDR1 WSHSY and CDR2 SAAADI. The V end lost 3 bases, the J end lost 6 bases, and 6 bases lay between the germline ends.

This clonotype was counted many times. This sequence joins TRBV28 and TRBJ2-7; D is possibly TRBD2 (6 bases). V was clipped by 4 bases and J by 0 bases, with 22 bases between them. Germline CDR1 is MDHEN and CDR2 is SYDVKM. The CDR3 length is 18 residues. CDR3 DNA sequence: TGTGCCAGCAGTTCCCCGGCGGGCGGGATCACGGGCTCCTACGAGCAGTACTTC. As protein: CASSSPAGGITGSYEQYF.

This clonotype was counted between two and nine times. The chain carries TRBV25-1 and TRBJ2-5; perhaps TRBD2 as D (5 bases). This CDR3 region has 15 residues. V dropped 6 bases and J dropped 7 bases, with 21 bases sitting between them. Germline values: CDR1 MGHDK, CDR2 SYGVNS. DNA of the CDR3: TGTGCCAGCAGCCCGGATGGGTCCCTAGGAGGGACCCAGTACTTC. Translation gives CASSPDGSLGGTQYF.

This clonotype has ten or more counts. This chain links TRBV4-2 with TRBJ2-1; D ambiguous. V was trimmed by 3 bases and J by 6 bases, leaving 9 bases between them. The CDR3 length is 13 residues. Germline V gives CDR1 LGHNA, CDR2 YNFKEQ. CDR3 region: CASSHPDGNEQFF. The CDR3 DNA sequence: TGTGCCAGCAGCCACCCAGACGGCAATGAGCAGTTCTTC.

V and J are TRBV5-1 and TRBJ2-7; 8 positions match TRBD1. Germline CDR1 is SGHRS and CDR2 is YFSETQ. The V gene end was trimmed by 4 bases and the J gene end by 6 bases; junction bases not matched to a gene: 12. This CDR3 contains 15 residues. This CDR3 is CASSETPGTGGEQYF. CDR3 DNA sequence: TGCGCCAGCAGCGAAACGCCCGGGACAGGTGGCGAGCAGTACTTC.